This T cell receptor (beta chain) was profiled in a study of neurological immune-mediated disorders. The time point was: longitudinal time-point 2. TCRdb fed the 5' RACE reads into MiXCR, producing one record per CDR3 protein. The top ten hold around 4.5% of the sample, which has tens of thousands of distinct CDR3 sequences, around 14% seen once. Study results and limitations: Healthy controls had more TCR clonal expansion than multiple sclerosis, which showed the least, whereas HTLV-1-associated myelopathy showed the most.

This clonotype was seen repeatedly, ten times or more. Its antigen is unknown. This CDR3 is built from 14 residues. The ends lost 6 bases at V and 1 base at J; junction bases unmatched: 4. Germline lookup yields CDR1 ENHRY and CDR2 SYGVKD. The sample consisted of PBMCs. The TCR comes from a female donor with HTLV-1-associated myelopathy (HAM/TSP). The rearrangement joins TRBV10-3 to TRBJ2-3; TRBD1 aligns across 7 bases. The CDR3 DNA reads as TGTGCCATCAGGCTCGGACAGGGCACAGATACGCAGTATTTT. This sequence encodes CAIRLGQGTDTQYF.